The present T cell receptor beta chain was sequenced within a study of blood T cell repertoires in COVID-19. Study-level background: Whether acute or convalescent, the COVID-19 samples came from the United States, Italy and Spain.

Germline loops: CDR1 SGHRS, CDR2 YFSETQ. The CDR3 totals 15 residues. Trimming shortened V by 2 bases and J by 1 base, and 12 bases separated the two germline ends. In the authors' methods: From reference gene primer amplification, estimates of nucleated cell counts were derived. Method: immunoSEQ multiplex PCR; TCRdb's copy keeps in-frame clones and lacks some. That table gives V, J and clone size, and the DNA gave D and trimming. Here the sample spans approximately 240,000 clones, 70% to 90% being singletons. The V gene is TRBV5-1, the J gene TRBJ1-1; no definite D call. The receptor's source is a woman in her twenties or thirties who had recovered from COVID-19. The specimen sequenced was peripheral blood. CDR3: CASSFYRSGNTEAFF. The DNA of the CDR3 is TGCGCCAGCAGCTTTTACCGTTCGGGGAACACTGAAGCTTTCTTT.